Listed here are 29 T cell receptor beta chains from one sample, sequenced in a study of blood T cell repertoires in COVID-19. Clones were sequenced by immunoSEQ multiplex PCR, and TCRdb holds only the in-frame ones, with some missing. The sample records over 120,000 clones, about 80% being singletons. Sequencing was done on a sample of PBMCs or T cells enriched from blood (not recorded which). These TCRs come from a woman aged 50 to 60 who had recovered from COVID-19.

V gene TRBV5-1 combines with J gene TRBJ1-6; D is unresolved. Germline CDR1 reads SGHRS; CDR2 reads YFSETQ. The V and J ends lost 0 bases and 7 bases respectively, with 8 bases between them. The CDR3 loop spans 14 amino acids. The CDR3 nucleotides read TGCGCCAGCAGCTTGGACAGCCAGAATTCACCCCTCCACTTT. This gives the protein CASSLDSQNSPLHF.

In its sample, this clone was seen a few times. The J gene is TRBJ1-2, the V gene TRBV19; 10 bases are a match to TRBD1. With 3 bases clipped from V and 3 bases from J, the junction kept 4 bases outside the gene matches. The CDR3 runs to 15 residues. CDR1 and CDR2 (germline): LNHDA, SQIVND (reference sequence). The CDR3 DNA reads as TGTGCCAGTAGTATCTGGGACAGGGGCGACTATGGCTACACCTTC. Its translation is CASSIWDRGDYGYTF.

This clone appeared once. In DNA, the CDR3 is TGTGCCAGCAGCTTTACCCTCTTAGCGGGGGCTAGCACAGATACGCAGTATTTT. It is translated as CASSFTLLAGASTDTQYF. The chain has TRBV2 and TRBJ2-3, with 9 bases that match TRBD2. Unmatched junction bases numbered 13, after V lost 6 bases and J lost 0 bases. CDR1 and CDR2 from the germline V gene are SNHLY and FYNNEI. The CDR3 sequence is 18 residues long.

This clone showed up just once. As DNA, the CDR3 is TGTGCCAGCATGGAAAAGGGGTCTAACTATGGCTACACCTTC. This sequence encodes CASMEKGSNYGYTF. The rearrangement links TRBV28 to TRBJ1-2, with D possibly matching TRBD1 (5 bases). The V end lost 7 bases, the J end lost 0 bases, and 12 bases lay between the germline ends. The CDR3 is made up of 14 amino acids. In germline, CDR1 is MDHEN, CDR2 SYDVKM.

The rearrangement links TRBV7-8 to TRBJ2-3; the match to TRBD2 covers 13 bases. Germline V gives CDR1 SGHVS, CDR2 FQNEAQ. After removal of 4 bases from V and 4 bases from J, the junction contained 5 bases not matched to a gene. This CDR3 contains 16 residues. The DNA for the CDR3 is TGTGCCAGCAGCTATCGACTAGCGGGGGGCCCAGATACGCAGTATTTT. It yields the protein CASSYRLAGGPDTQYF.

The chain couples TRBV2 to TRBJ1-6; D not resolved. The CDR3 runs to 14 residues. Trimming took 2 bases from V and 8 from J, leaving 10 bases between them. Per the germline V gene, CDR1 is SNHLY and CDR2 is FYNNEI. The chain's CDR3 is CASSETGRHSPLHF. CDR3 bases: TGTGCCAGCAGTGAAACCGGGAGGCATTCACCCCTCCACTTT.

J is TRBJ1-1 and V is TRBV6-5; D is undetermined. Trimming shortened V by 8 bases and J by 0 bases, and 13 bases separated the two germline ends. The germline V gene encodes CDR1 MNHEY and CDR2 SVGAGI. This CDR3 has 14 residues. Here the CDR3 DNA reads TGTGCCAGCGTAGCGGACTACATGAACACTGAAGCTTTCTTT. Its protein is CASVADYMNTEAFF.

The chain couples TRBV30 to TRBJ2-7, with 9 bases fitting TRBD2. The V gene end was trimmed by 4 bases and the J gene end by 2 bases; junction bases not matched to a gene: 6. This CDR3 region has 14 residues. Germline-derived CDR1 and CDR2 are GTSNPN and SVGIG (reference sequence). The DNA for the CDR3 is TGTGCCTGGATGAAAAGCGGGGGGACCTACGAGCAGTACGTC. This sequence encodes CAWMKSGGTYEQYV.

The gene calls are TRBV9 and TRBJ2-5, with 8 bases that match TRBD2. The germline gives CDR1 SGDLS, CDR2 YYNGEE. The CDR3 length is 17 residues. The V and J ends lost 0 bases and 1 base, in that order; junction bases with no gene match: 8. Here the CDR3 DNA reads TGTGCCAGCAGCGTAGCAAGCGGGGGTAGGACCCAAGAGACCCAGTACTTC. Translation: CASSVASGGRTQETQYF. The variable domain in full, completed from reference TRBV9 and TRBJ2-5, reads DSGVTQTPKHLITATGQRVTLRCSPRSGDLSVYWYQQSLDQGLQFLIQYYNGEERAKGNILERFSAQQFPDLHSELNLSSLELGDSALYFCASSVASGGRTQETQYFGPGTRLLVL.

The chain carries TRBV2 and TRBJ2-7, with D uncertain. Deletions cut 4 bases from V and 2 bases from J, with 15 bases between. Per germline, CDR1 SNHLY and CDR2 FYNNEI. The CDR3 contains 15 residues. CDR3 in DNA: TGTGCCAGCAGTGTTGCCAGACAACCCACCTACGAGCAGTACGTC. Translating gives CASSVARQPTYEQYV.

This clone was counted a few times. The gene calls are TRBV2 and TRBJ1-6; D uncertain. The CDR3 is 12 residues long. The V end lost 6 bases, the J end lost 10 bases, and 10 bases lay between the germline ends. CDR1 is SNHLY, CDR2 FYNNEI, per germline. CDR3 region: CASSLPNSPLHF. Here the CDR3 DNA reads TGTGCCAGCAGCCTACCCAACTCACCCCTCCACTTT.

The CDR3 bases are TGCGCCAGCAGCTCTCAAGGGACAAGCCAAGCTTTCTTT. Amino acid sequence: CASSSQGTSQAFF. This chain connects TRBV5-1 to TRBJ1-1; maybe TRBD1 (6 bases). CDR1 and CDR2 from the germline V gene are SGHRS and YFSETQ. The CDR3 is 13 amino acids. Between the trimmed V and J ends, which lost 3 bases and 9 bases, there was a span of 15 bases.

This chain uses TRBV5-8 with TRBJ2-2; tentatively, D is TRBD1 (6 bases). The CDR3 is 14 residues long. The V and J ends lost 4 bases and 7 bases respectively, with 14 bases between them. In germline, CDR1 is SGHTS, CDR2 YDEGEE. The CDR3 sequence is CASSTAQGVGELFF. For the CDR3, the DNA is TGTGCCAGCAGCACTGCACAGGGAGTCGGGGAGCTGTTTTTT.

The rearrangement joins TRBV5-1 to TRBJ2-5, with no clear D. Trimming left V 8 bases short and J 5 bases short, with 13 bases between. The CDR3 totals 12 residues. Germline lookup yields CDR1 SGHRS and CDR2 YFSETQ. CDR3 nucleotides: TGCGCCAGTTCCTTCACCCAGGAGACCCAGTACTTC. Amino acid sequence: CASSFTQETQYF. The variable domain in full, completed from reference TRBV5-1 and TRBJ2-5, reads KAGVTQTPRYLIKTRGQQVTLSCSPISGHRSVSWYQQTPGQGLQFLFEYFSETQRNKGNFPGRFSGRQFSNSRSEMNVSTLELGDSALYLCASSFTQETQYFGPGTRLLVL.

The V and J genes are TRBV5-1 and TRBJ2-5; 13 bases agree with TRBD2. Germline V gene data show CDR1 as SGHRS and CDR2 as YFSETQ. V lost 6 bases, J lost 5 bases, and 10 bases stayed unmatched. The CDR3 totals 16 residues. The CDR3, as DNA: TGCGCCAGCACGCGGGCAGGGACTAGCGGGGCGGAGACCCAGTACTTC. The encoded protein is CASTRAGTSGAETQYF.

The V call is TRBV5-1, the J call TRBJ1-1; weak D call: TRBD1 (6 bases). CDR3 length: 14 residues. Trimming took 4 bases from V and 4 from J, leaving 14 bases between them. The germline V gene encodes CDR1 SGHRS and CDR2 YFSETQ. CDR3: CASSPNTGRTEAFF. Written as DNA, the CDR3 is TGCGCCAGCAGCCCTAACACAGGGCGCACTGAAGCTTTCTTT.

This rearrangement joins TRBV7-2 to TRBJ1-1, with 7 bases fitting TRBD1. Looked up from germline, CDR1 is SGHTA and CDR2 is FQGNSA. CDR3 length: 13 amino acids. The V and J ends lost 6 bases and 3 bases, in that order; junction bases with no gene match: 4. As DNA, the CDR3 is TGTGCCAGCAGTTTTACAGGGGACACTGAAGCTTTCTTT. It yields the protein CASSFTGDTEAFF. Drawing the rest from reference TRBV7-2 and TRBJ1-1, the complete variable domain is GAGVSQSPSNKVTEKGKDVELRCDPISGHTALYWYRQSLGQGLEFLIYFQGNSAPDKSGLPSDRFSAERTGGSVSTLTIQRTQQEDSAVYLCASSFTGDTEAFFGQGTRLTVV.

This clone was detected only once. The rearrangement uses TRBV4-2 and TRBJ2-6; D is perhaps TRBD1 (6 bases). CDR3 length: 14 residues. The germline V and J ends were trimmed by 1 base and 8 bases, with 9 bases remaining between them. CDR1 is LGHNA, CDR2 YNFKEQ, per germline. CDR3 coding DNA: TGTGCCAGCAGCCAAGGGACAGTGTCCAACGTCCTGACTTTC. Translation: CASSQGTVSNVLTF.

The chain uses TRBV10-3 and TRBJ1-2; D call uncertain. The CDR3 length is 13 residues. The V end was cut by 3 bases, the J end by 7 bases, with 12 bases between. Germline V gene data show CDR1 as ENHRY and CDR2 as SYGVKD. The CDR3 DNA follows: TGTGCCATCAGTGATGATGGCGAGGGTGGCTACACCTTC. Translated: CAISDDGEGGYTF.

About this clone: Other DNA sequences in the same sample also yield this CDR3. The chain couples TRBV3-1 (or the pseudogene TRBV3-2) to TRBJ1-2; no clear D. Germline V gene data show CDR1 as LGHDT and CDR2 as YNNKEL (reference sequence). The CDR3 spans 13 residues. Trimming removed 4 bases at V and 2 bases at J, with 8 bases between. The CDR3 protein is CASSRGQNYGYTF. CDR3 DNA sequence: TGTGCCAGCAGCCGAGGGCAGAACTATGGCTACACCTTC.

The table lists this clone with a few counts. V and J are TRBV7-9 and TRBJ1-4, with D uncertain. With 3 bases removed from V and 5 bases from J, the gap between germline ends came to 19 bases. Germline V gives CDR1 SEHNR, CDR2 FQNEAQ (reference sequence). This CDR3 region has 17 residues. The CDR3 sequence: CASSFPLEGSSNEKLFF. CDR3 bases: TGTGCCAGCAGCTTCCCACTCGAGGGATCGTCGAATGAAAAACTGTTTTTT.

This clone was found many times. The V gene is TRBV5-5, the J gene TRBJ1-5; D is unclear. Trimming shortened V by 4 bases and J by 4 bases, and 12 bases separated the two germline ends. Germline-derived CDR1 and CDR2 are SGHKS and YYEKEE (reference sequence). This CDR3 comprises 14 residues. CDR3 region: CASSLWIGNQPQHF. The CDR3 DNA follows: TGTGCCAGCAGCCTCTGGATCGGGAATCAGCCCCAGCATTTT.

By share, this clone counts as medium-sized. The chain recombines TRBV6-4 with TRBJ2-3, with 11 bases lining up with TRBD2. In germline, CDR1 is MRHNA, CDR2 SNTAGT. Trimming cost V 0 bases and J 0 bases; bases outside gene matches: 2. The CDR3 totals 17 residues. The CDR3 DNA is TGTGCCAGCAGTGACTCTAGCGGGGGGGCTAGCACAGATACGCAGTATTTT. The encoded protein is CASSDSSGGASTDTQYF.

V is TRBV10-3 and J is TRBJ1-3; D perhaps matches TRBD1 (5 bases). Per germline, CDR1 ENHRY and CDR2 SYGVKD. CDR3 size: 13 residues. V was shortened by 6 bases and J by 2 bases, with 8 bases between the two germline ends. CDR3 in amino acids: CAISRETGNTIYF. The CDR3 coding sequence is TGTGCCATCAGCAGGGAAACTGGAAACACCATATATTTT.

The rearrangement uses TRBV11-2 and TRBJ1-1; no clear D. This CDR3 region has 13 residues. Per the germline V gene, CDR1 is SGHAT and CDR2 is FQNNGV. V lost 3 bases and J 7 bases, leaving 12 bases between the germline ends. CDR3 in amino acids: CASSLSYFGEAFF. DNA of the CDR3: TGTGCCAGCAGCTTGAGCTATTTCGGTGAAGCTTTCTTT.

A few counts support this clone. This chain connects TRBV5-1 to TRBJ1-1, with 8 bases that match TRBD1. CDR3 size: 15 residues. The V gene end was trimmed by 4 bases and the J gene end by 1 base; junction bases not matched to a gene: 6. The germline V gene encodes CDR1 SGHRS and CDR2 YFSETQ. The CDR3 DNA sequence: TGCGCCAGCAGCCCGATCGACAGGGGGAACACTGAAGCTTTCTTT. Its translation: CASSPIDRGNTEAFF.

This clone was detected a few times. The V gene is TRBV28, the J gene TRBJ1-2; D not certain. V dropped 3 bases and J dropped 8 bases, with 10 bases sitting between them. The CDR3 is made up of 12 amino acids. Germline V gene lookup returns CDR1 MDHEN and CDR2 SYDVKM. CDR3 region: CASSFPEAGYTF. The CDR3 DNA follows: TGTGCCAGCAGTTTTCCCGAGGCCGGCTACACCTTC.

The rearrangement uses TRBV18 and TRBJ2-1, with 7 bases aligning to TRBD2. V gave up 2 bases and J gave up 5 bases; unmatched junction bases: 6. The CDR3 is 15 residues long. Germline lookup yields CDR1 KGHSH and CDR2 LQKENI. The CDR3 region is CASSPLPSGDNEQFF. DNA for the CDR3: TGTGCCAGCTCACCATTACCAAGCGGGGACAATGAGCAGTTCTTC.

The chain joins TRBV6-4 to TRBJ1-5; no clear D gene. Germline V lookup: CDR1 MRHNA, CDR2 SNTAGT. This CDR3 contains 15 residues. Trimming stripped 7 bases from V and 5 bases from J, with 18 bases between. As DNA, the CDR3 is TGTGCCAGCACCCGGCGGGCCCCGGAGGATCAGCCCCAGCATTTT. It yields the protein CASTRRAPEDQPQHF.